The text below deals with one T cell receptor (beta chain). This entry belongs to a study of blood T cell repertoires in COVID-19. Turning to the study itself: COVID-19 samples from acute and convalescent phases originated in the United States, Italy and Spain. T cells, B-cell-depleted T cells, or PBMCs provided the cDNA or gDNA that served as material.

How the authors handled the data: Amplification of reference gene primers provided the estimated nucleated cell counts. The protocol was immunoSEQ multiplex PCR, while the TCRdb copy is restricted to in-frame clones and leaves out a portion. The DNA gave D and trimming, while V, J and clone size come from that table. The data contain around 64,000 clones, more than 80% of them singletons. In germline, CDR1 is SGHRS, CDR2 YFSETQ. The CDR3 is made up of 13 amino acids. V was clipped by 3 bases and J by 2 bases; unmatched bases: 1. Material for sequencing was peripheral blood. The chain uses TRBV5-1 and TRBJ1-2; 7 bases align to TRBD1. This TCR was recovered from a man younger than 45 with acute or convalescent COVID-19. The CDR3, as DNA: TGCGCCAGCAGCTCGACAGGGAACTATGGCTACACCTTC. Protein: CASSSTGNYGYTF.